The 24 T cell receptor beta chains reported below all come from one sample, sequenced in a study of blood T cell repertoires in COVID-19. Here immunoSEQ multiplex PCR was the method, and the copy in TCRdb shows in-frame clones only, minus some. The profile shows 100,000 to 150,000 clones, under 90% of them singletons. The material sequenced was peripheral blood. All receptors derive from a woman in her sixties or seventies with acute or convalescent COVID-19.

J is TRBJ1-4 and V is TRBV10-2; the D is unclear. Trimming took 3 bases from V and 0 from J, leaving 8 bases between them. This CDR3 is built from 15 residues. The germline CDR1 and CDR2 sequences are WSHSY and SAAADI. CDR3 residues: CASSDKEATNEKLFF. CDR3 in DNA: TGCGCCAGCAGTGACAAGGAGGCAACTAATGAAAAACTGTTTTTT.

V gene TRBV24-1 combines with J gene TRBJ1-2; D not resolved. In germline, CDR1 is KGHDR, CDR2 SFDVKD. The CDR3 has 13 residues. V lost 4 bases and J 1 base, leaving 6 bases between the germline ends. The CDR3: CATSEADNYGYTF. In nucleotides, the CDR3 is TGTGCCACCAGTGAGGCGGATAACTATGGCTACACCTTC.

The chain links TRBV7-2 to TRBJ2-5; 9 bases are shared with TRBD1. This CDR3 region has 13 residues. J was trimmed by 3 bases and V by 5 bases; bases with no gene match: 1. The germline gives CDR1 SGHTA, CDR2 FQGNSA. The CDR3: CASSGDREETQYF. In nucleotides, the CDR3 is TGTGCCAGCAGCGGGGACAGGGAAGAGACCCAGTACTTC.

This clone has more than one count but fewer than ten. CDR3 nucleotide sequence: TGCAGTGCTAGTTCGACAGGGGGCAGGAGAAGCAATCAGCCCCAGCATTTT. Protein product: CSASSTGGRRSNQPQHF. The chain recombines TRBV20-1 with TRBJ1-5; 10 positions match TRBD1. The CDR3 length is 17 residues. The V segment lost 3 bases and the J segment 1 base; nucleotides outside the gene matches: 9. CDR1 DFQATT and CDR2 SNEGSKA come from the germline V gene (reference sequence).

This chain uses TRBV19 with TRBJ2-1; 12 bases line up with TRBD1. Germline-derived CDR1 and CDR2 are LNHDA and SQIVND (reference sequence). V lost 5 bases, J lost 9 bases, and 8 bases stayed unmatched. There are 15 residues in the CDR3. CDR3 bases: TGTGCCAGTAGTCGAGCCGGGACAGGGGGCTTTGAGCAGTTCTTC. Protein sequence: CASSRAGTGGFEQFF.

The chain employs TRBV7-9 and TRBJ2-1; 7 nucleotides line up with TRBD1. V trimming: 1 base; J trimming: 3 bases; junction bases outside the gene matches: 3. CDR1 and CDR2 (germline): SEHNR, FQNEAQ (reference sequence). CDR3 length equals 15 residues. CDR3 DNA sequence: TGTGCCAGCAGCTTAGACGGGACAGTCTACAATGAGCAGTTCTTC. It translates to CASSLDGTVYNEQFF.

The chain is built from TRBV2 and TRBJ1-1; TRBD1 might be the D (5 bases). The CDR3 loop spans 15 amino acids. Looked up from germline, CDR1 is SNHLY and CDR2 is FYNNEI. V was trimmed by 6 bases and J by 5 bases, leaving 19 bases between them. CDR3 loop: CASRGGIPVRTEAFF. CDR3 in DNA: TGTGCCAGCAGGGGGGGTATCCCCGTTAGGACTGAAGCTTTCTTT.

The chain links TRBV10-3 to TRBJ1-2, with D possibly being TRBD1 (6 bases). Trimming cost V 5 bases and J 3 bases, with 13 bases left between them. The CDR3 is made up of 14 amino acids. The germline V gene encodes CDR1 ENHRY and CDR2 SYGVKD. Here the CDR3 reads CAISSGVGDYGYTF. CDR3 in DNA: TGTGCCATCAGTTCAGGGGTGGGGGACTATGGCTACACCTTC.

The chain combines TRBV6-5 with TRBJ1-4; 7 bases agree with TRBD1. V was pared by 9 bases and J by 4 bases, with 11 bases of the junction left unmatched. This CDR3 has 15 amino acids. Germline CDR1 MNHEY, CDR2 SVGAGI. CDR3 coding DNA: TGTGCCAGTAGGACCTTCGGGACAGATAATGAAAAACTGTTTTTT. Translated: CASRTFGTDNEKLFF.

V usage is TRBV16 and J usage is TRBJ1-1; no reliable D call. CDR1 KGHSY and CDR2 FQNENV come from the germline V gene. CDR3 length: 13 amino acids. Trimming removed 0 bases at V and 11 bases at J, with 13 bases between. CDR3 sequence reads: CASSQSIPPRAFF. The CDR3 DNA reads TGTGCCAGCAGCCAATCGATTCCGCCCCGGGCTTTCTTT.

J is TRBJ2-1 and V is TRBV19; 8 nucleotides agree with TRBD2. J lost 4 bases, V lost 3 bases, and 5 bases had no gene match. This CDR3 contains 15 residues. Germline V CDR1 and CDR2: LNHDA, SQIVND (reference sequence). The CDR3 nucleotides read TGTGCCAGTAGTATCCCGGGGGGGGGTTACAATGAGCAGTTCTTC. It encodes CASSIPGGGYNEQFF.

The V and J genes are TRBV5-6 and TRBJ2-7, with 9 nucleotides matching TRBD1. V trimming: 3 bases; J trimming: 3 bases; junction bases outside the gene matches: 7. CDR1 is SGHDT and CDR2 is YYEEEE in the germline V gene. This CDR3 region has 15 residues. In nucleotides, the CDR3 is TGTGCCAGCAGCTGGGGGGACAGGGTCAACTACGAGCAGTACTTC. Protein product: CASSWGDRVNYEQYF.

The count of this clone is one. V and J are TRBV3-1 (or the pseudogene TRBV3-2) and TRBJ1-2, with 11 positions matching TRBD1. Per germline, CDR1 LGHDT and CDR2 YNNKEL (reference sequence). The CDR3 is 15 residues long. Trimming took 4 bases from V and 5 from J; bases not matched to a gene: 6. In DNA, the CDR3 is TGTGCCAGCAGCCTACCGGGACAGGGGGTATATGGCTACACCTTC. Residues: CASSLPGQGVYGYTF.

The V gene is TRBV11-2, the J gene TRBJ2-1; D possibly corresponds to TRBD2 (5 bases). Germline CDR1 reads SGHAT; CDR2 reads FQNNGV. Deletions cut 5 bases from V and 5 bases from J, with 16 bases between. There are 15 residues in the CDR3. CDR3 bases: TGTGCCAGCAGCCCTACCCGGACTCCTAACAATGAGCAGTTCTTC. Protein sequence: CASSPTRTPNNEQFF.

This chain links TRBV6-6 with TRBJ2-3; D is uncertain. Germline CDR1 and CDR2: MNHNY and SVGAGI (reference sequence). V lost 4 bases to trimming and J lost 1 base, with 15 bases between them. CDR3 size: 16 residues. The CDR3 loop is CASSSLPSPGTDTQYF. CDR3 nucleotides: TGTGCCAGCAGTTCCCTTCCCTCCCCCGGCACAGATACGCAGTATTTT.

This chain connects TRBV19 to TRBJ1-2; 8 nucleotides align to TRBD1. The CDR3 length is 13 residues. V lost 2 bases to trimming and J lost 8 bases; unmatched junction nucleotides: 4. Germline CDR1 is LNHDA and CDR2 is SQIVND (reference sequence). The chain's CDR3 is CASSIRTGFGYTF. Here the CDR3 DNA reads TGTGCCAGTAGTATACGGACAGGGTTCGGCTACACCTTC.

This clone was picked up one time. This chain connects TRBV7-2 to TRBJ1-1; tentatively, D is TRBD1 (6 bases). This CDR3 has 13 amino acids. V was pared by 8 bases and J by 5 bases, with 15 bases between. Germline V gene data show CDR1 as SGHTA and CDR2 as FQGNSA. The CDR3 DNA reads as TGTGCCAGCGGCAGACAGGTTTGGACTGAAGCTTTCTTT. This codes for CASGRQVWTEAFF.

The chain couples TRBV3-1 (or the pseudogene TRBV3-2) to TRBJ2-1; 13 bases line up with TRBD2. Germline values: CDR1 LGHDT, CDR2 YNNKEL (reference sequence). This CDR3 is built from 15 residues. The V segment lost 4 bases and the J segment 10 bases; nucleotides outside the gene matches: 7. The CDR3 DNA follows: TGTGCCAGCAGCCGAGAACTAGCGGGGGGGCCGGAGCAGTTCTTC. This codes for CASSRELAGGPEQFF.

This chain joins TRBV6-2 or TRBV6-3 and TRBJ2-2; 13 nucleotides line up with TRBD2. Per the germline V gene, CDR1 is MNHEY and CDR2 is SVGEGT. After removal of 2 bases from V and 8 bases from J, the junction contained 8 bases not matched to a gene. This CDR3 is 17 amino acids long. DNA for the CDR3: TGTGCCAGCAGTTACCCCGGACTAGCGGGGGTATCAGGGGAGCTGTTTTTT. Translation: CASSYPGLAGVSGELFF.

This sequence joins TRBV7-8 and TRBJ2-5, with 7 bases lining up with TRBD2. CDR1 is SGHVS, CDR2 FQNEAQ, per germline. V lost 3 bases and J lost 1; bases outside the gene matches: 2. The CDR3 consists of 14 residues. In DNA, the CDR3 is TGTGCCAGCAGCTTTGGGGGGGTCCAAGAGACCCAGTACTTC. This codes for CASSFGGVQETQYF.

The chain uses TRBV3-1 (or the pseudogene TRBV3-2) and TRBJ1-4, with 7 bases aligning to TRBD1. Looked up from germline, CDR1 is LGHDT and CDR2 is YNNKEL (reference sequence). The CDR3 consists of 15 residues. V dropped 3 bases and J dropped 5; count of bases not matched to a gene: 6. CDR3 region: CASSHTGTANEKLFF. In nucleotides, the CDR3 is TGTGCCAGCAGCCATACCGGGACAGCGAATGAAAAACTGTTTTTT.

The chain joins TRBV6-5 to TRBJ1-2; D gene ambiguous. CDR1 and CDR2 (germline): MNHEY, SVGAGI. This CDR3 has 13 amino acids. V was pared by 0 bases and J by 5 bases, with 7 bases between. The CDR3: CASSYSRRYGYTF. The CDR3, as DNA: TGTGCCAGCAGTTACTCGAGGCGTTATGGCTACACCTTC.

The J gene is TRBJ2-2, the V gene TRBV7-2, with 7 nucleotides matching TRBD1. Germline assignment: CDR1 SGHTA and CDR2 FQGNSA. The CDR3 covers 15 residues. Trimming took 5 bases from V and 2 from J; bases not matched to a gene: 5. The CDR3 coding sequence is TGTGCCAGCAGCACGGACAGGTCTAACACCGGGGAGCTGTTTTTT. It translates to CASSTDRSNTGELFF. Full variable domain (remainder filled in from reference TRBV7-2 and TRBJ2-2): GAGVSQSPSNKVTEKGKDVELRCDPISGHTALYWYRQSLGQGLEFLIYFQGNSAPDKSGLPSDRFSAERTGGSVSTLTIQRTQQEDSAVYLCASSTDRSNTGELFFGEGSRLTVL.

The rearrangement uses TRBV9 and TRBJ2-1; TRBD1 might be the D (6 bases). Germline assignment: CDR1 SGDLS and CDR2 YYNGEE. The CDR3 loop spans 14 amino acids. Trimming shortened V by 2 bases and J by 5 bases, and 11 bases separated the two germline ends. The CDR3 nucleotides read TGTGCCAGCAGCGTGGACAGTCAGGACAATGAGCAGTTCTTC. This sequence encodes CASSVDSQDNEQFF.